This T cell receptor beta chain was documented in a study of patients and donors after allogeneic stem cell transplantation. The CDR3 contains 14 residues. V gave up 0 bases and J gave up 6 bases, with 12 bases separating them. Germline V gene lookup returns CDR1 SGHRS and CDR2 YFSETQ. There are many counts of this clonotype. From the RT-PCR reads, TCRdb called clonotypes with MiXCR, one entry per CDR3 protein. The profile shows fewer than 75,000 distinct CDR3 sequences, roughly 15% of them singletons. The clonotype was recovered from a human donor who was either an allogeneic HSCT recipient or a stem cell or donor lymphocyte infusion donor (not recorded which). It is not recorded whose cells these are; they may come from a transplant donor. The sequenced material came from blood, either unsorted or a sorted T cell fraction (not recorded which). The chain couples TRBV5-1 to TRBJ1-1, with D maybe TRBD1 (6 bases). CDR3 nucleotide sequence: TGCGCCAGCAGCTTGGAGCAGGGGTACGCTGAAGCTTTCTTT. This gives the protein CASSLEQGYAEAFF.